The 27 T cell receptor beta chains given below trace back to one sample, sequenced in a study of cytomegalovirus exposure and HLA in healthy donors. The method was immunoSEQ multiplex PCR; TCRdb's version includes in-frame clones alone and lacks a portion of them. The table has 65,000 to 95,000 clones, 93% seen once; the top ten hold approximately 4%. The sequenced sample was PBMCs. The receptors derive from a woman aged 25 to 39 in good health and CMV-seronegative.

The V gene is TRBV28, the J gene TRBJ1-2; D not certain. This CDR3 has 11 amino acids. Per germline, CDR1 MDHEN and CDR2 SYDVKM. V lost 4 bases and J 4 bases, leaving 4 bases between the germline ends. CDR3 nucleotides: TGTGCCAGCAGTTCGGGCTATGGCTACACCTTC. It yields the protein CASSSGYGYTF.

The CDR3 loop reads CASPDSSSYEQYF. Here the CDR3 DNA reads TGTGCCAGCCCTGACAGCAGCTCCTACGAGCAGTACTTC. This chain uses TRBV5-8 with TRBJ2-7; tentative D call: TRBD1 (5 bases). Deletions cut 7 bases from V and 0 bases from J, with 11 bases between. The germline V gene has CDR1 SGHTS and CDR2 YDEGEE. CDR3 length equals 13 residues.

CDR3 protein: CASSQAGTSGRGTQYF. The CDR3 DNA reads as TGTGCCAGCAGCCAAGCCGGGACTAGCGGGCGGGGTACGCAGTATTTT. The chain carries TRBV14 and TRBJ2-3, with 12 bases lining up with TRBD2. The CDR3 is 16 amino acids. The germline CDR1 and CDR2 sequences are SGHDN and FVKESK. V shed 1 base and J 8 bases; nucleotides not matched to a gene: 7.

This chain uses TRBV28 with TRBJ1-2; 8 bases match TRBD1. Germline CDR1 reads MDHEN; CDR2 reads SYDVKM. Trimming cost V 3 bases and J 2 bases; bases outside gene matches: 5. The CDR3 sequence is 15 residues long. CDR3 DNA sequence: TGTGCCAGCAGTTTGGACAGGGATAGAAACTATGGCTACACCTTC. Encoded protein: CASSLDRDRNYGYTF.

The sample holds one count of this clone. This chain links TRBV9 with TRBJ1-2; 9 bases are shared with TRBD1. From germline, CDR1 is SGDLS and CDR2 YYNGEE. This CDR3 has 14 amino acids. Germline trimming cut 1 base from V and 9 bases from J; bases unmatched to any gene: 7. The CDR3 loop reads CASSVYRGHDSYTF. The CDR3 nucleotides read TGTGCCAGCAGCGTATACAGGGGGCATGATAGCTACACCTTC.

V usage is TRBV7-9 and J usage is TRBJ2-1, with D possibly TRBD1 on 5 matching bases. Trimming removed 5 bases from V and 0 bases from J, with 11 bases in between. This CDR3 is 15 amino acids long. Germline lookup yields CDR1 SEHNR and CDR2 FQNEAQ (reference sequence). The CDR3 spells CASSQGASSYNEQFF. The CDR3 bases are TGTGCCAGCAGCCAAGGGGCTAGCTCCTACAATGAGCAGTTCTTC.

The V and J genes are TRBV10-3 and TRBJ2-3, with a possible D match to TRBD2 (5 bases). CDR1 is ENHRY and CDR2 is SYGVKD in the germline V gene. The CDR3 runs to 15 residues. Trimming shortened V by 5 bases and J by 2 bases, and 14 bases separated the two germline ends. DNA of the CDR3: TGTGCCATCAGTCAGGATCAGCGGTACACAGATACGCAGTATTTT. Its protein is CAISQDQRYTDTQYF.

The CDR3 sequence is CASSLWQFSSSGNTIYF. The DNA for the CDR3 is TGTGCCAGCAGCTTATGGCAGTTTAGCAGCTCTGGAAACACCATATATTTT. The chain recombines TRBV7-8 with TRBJ1-3; no definite D call. The germline V gene encodes CDR1 SGHVS and CDR2 FQNEAQ. The length of the CDR3 is 17 residues. V lost 2 bases, J lost 0 bases, and 14 bases lay in between. The full variable domain, with the rest looked up from reference TRBV7-8 and TRBJ1-3, is GAGVSQSPRYKVAKRGQDVALRCDPISGHVSLFWYQQALGQGPEFLTYFQNEAQLDKSGLPSDRFFAERPEGSVSTLKIQRTQQEDSAVYLCASSLWQFSSSGNTIYFGEGSWLTVV.

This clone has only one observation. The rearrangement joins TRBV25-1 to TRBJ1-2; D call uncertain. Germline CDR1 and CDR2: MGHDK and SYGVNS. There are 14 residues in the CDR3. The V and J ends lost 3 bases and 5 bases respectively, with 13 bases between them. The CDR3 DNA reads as TGTGCCAGCAGTGAGGCCCTGCCGAAATATGGCTACACCTTC. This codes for CASSEALPKYGYTF.

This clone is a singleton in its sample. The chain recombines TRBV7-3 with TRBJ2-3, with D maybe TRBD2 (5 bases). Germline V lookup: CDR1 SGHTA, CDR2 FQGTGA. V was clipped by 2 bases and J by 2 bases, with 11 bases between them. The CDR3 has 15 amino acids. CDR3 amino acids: CASSLFASYTDTQYF. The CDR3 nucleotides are TGTGCCAGCAGCTTATTCGCTAGCTACACAGATACGCAGTATTTT.

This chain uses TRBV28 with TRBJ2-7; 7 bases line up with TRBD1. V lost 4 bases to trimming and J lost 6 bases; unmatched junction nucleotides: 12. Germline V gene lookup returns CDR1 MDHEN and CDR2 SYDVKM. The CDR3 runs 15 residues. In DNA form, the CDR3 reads TGTGCCAGCAGTTCCGGACAGGTTGCCTGGAGCGAGCAGTACTTC. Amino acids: CASSSGQVAWSEQYF.

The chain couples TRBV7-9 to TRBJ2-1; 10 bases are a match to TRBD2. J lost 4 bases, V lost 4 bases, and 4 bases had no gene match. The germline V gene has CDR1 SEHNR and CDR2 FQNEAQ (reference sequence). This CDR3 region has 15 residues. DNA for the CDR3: TGTGCCAGCAGCTCCGGACTAGCGGCTTACAATGAGCAGTTCTTC. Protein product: CASSSGLAAYNEQFF. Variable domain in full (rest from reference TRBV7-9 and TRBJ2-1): DTGVSQNPRHKITKRGQNVTFRCDPISEHNRLYWYRQTLGQGPEFLTYFQNEAQLEKSRLLSDRFSAERPKGSFSTLEIQRTEQGDSAMYLCASSSGLAAYNEQFFGPGTRLTVL.

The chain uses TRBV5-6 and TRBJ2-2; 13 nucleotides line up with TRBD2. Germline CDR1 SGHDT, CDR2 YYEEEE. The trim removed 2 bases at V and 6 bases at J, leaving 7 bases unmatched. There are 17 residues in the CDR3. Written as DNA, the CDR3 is TGTGCCAGCAGCTTACTACTAGCGGGGGGGCCAGCCGGGGAGCTGTTTTTT. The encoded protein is CASSLLLAGGPAGELFF.

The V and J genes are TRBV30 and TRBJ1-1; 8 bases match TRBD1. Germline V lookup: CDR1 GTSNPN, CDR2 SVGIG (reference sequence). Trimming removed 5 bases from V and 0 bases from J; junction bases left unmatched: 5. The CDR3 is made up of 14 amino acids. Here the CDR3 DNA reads TGTGCCTGGGGACAGGGAAGAATGAACACTGAAGCTTTCTTT. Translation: CAWGQGRMNTEAFF.

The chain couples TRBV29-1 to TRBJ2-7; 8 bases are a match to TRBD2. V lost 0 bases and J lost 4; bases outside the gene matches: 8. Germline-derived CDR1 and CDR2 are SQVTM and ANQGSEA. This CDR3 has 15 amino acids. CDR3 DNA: TGCAGCGTTGAAGAAGCGGGAGTGGTCGGGTACGAGCAGTACTTC. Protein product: CSVEEAGVVGYEQYF.

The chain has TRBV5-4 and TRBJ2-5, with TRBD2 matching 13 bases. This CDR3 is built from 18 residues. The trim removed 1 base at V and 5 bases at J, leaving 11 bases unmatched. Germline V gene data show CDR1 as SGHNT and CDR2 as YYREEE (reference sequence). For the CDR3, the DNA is TGTGCCAGCAGCTTGAAGGGGAGACTAGCGGGGGGCGGGGAGACCCAGTACTTC. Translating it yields CASSLKGRLAGGGETQYF. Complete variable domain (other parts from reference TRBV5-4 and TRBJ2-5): ETGVTQSPTHLIKTRGQQVTLRCSSQSGHNTVSWYQQALGQGPQFIFQYYREEENGRGNFPPRFSGLQFPNYSSELNVNALELDDSALYLCASSLKGRLAGGGETQYFGPGTRLLVL.

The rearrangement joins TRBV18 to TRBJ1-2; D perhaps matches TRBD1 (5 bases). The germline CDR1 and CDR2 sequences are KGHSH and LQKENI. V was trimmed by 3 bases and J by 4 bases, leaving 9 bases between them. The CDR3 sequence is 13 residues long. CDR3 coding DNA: TGTGCCAGCTCACCGCGGGGGGGCTATGGCTACACCTTC. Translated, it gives CASSPRGGYGYTF.

Here the CDR3 reads CASNSRQGAGTEAFF. CDR3 DNA: TGTGCCAGCAACTCCCGACAGGGGGCCGGCACTGAAGCTTTCTTT. The chain combines TRBV6-5 with TRBJ1-1; 10 bases line up with TRBD1. Germline V gene sequence: CDR1 MNHEY, CDR2 SVGAGI. V was clipped by 7 bases and J by 4 bases; unmatched bases: 9. The CDR3 has 15 residues.

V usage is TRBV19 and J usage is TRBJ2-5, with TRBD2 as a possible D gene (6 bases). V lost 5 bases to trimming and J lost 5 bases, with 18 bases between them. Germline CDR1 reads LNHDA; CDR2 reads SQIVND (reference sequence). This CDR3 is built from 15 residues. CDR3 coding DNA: TGTGCCAGTAGTCCACAAACGACTGGGGGGGAGACCCAGTACTTC. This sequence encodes CASSPQTTGGETQYF.

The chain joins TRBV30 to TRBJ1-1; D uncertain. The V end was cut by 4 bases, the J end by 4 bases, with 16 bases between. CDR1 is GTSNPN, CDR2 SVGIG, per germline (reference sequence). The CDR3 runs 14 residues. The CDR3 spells CAWTRERAGTEAFF. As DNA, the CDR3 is TGTGCCTGGACCCGCGAGAGGGCCGGCACTGAAGCTTTCTTT.

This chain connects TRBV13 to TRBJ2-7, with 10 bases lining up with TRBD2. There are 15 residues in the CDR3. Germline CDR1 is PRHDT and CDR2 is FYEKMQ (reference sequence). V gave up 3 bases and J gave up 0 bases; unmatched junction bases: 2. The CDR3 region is CASSFRTSGSYEQYF. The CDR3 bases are TGTGCCAGCAGCTTTCGGACTAGCGGCTCCTACGAGCAGTACTTC.

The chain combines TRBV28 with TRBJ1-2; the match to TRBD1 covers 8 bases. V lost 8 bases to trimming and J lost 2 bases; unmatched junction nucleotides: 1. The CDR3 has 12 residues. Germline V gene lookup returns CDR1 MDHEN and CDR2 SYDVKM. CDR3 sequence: CASYRGNYGYTF. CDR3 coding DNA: TGTGCCAGCTACAGGGGGAACTATGGCTACACCTTC.

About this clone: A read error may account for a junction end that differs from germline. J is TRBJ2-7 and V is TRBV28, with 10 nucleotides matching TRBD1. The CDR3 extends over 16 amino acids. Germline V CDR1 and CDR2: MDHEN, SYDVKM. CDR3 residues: CASSFGGTGVSHEQYF. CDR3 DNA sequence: TGTGCCAGCAGTTTTGGAGGGACAGGGGTCTCCCACGAGCAGTACTTC.

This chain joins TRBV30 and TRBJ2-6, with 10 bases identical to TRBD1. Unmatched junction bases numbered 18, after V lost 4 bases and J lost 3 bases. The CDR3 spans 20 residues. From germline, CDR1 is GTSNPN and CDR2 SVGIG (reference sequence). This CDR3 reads CAWTKTPIGQGVIGANVLTF. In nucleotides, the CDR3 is TGTGCCTGGACCAAAACCCCCATAGGACAGGGGGTGATTGGGGCCAACGTCCTGACTTTC.

As DNA, the CDR3 is TGTGCCAGCAGCCAAGAGGGACAGGGCGACGGCTACACCTTC. It codes for CASSQEGQGDGYTF. The rearrangement links TRBV4-2 to TRBJ1-2, with 9 bases that match TRBD1. Trimming at V came to 0 bases and at J to 8 bases, leaving 4 bases not matched to a gene. The CDR3 contains 14 residues. Germline lookup yields CDR1 LGHNA and CDR2 YNFKEQ.

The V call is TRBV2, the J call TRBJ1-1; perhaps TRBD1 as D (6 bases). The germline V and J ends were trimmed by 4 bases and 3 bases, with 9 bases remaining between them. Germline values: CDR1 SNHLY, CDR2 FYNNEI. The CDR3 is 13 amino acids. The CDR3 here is CASSGTAYTEAFF. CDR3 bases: TGTGCCAGCAGTGGGACAGCGTACACTGAAGCTTTCTTT.

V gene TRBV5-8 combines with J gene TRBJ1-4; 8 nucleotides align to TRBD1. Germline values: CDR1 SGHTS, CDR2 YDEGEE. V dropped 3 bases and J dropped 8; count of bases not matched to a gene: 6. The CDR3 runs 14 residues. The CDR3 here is CASSSGTGGEKLFF. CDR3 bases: TGTGCCAGCAGCTCCGGGACAGGCGGCGAAAAACTGTTTTTT.